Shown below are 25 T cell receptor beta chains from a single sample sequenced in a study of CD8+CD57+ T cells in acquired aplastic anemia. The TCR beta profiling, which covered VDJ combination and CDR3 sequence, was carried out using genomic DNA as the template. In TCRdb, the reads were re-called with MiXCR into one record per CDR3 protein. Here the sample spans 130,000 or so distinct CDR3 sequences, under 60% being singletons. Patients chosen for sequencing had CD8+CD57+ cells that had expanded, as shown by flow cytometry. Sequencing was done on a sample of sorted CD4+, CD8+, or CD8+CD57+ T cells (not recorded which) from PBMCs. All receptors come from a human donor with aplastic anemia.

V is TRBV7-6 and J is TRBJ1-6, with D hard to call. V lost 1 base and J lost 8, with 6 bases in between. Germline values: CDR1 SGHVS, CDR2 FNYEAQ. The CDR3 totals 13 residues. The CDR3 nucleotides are TGTGCCAGCAGCTTAGTTGTGGATTCACCCCTCCACTTT. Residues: CASSLVVDSPLHF.

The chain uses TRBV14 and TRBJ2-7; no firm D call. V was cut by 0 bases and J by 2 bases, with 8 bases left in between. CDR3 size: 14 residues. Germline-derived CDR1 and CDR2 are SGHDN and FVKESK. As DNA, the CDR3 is TGTGCCAGCAGCCAAGATGTTGGGCCCTACGAGCAGTACTTC. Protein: CASSQDVGPYEQYF.

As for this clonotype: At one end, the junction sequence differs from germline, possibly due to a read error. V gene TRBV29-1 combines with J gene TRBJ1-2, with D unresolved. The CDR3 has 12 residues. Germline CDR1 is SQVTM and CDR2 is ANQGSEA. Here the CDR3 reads CSVAASSYGYAF. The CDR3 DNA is TGCAGCGTTGCTGCCAGTTCTTATGGCTACGCCTTC.

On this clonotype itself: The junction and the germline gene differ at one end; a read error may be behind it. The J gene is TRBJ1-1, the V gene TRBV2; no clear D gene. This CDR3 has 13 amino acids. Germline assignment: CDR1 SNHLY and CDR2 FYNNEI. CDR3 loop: CASKRWALTEAFF. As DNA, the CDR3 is TGTGCCAGCAAGAGGTGGGCCCTCACTGAAGCCTTCTTT.

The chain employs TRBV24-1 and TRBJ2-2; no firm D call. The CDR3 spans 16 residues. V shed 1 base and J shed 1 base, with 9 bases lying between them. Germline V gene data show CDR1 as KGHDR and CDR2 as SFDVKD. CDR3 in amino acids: CATSDFARLNTGELFF. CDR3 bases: TGTGCCACCAGTGATTTCGCCAGGTTGAACACCGGGGAGCTGTTTTTT.

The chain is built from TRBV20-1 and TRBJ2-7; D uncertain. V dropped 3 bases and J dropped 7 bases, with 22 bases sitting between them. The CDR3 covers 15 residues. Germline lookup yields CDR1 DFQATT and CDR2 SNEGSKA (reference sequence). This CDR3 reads CSASLYRDLLSEQYF. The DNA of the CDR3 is TGCAGTGCTAGTCTGTACCGAGACCTCTTGAGTGAGCAGTACTTC.

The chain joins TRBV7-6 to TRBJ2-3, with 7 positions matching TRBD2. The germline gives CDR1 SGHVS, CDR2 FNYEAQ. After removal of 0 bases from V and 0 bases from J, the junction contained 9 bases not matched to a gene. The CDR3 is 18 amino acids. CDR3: CASSLAGRLAASTDTQYF. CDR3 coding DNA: TGTGCCAGCAGCTTAGCAGGGAGACTAGCAGCTAGCACAGATACGCAGTATTTT.

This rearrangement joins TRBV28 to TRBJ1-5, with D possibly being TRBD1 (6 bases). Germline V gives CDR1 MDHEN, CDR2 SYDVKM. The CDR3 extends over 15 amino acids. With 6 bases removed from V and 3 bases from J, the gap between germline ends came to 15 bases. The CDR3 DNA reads TGTGCCAGCAGCCCGAACAGGGAGGACAATCAGCCCCAGCATTTT. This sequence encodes CASSPNREDNQPQHF.

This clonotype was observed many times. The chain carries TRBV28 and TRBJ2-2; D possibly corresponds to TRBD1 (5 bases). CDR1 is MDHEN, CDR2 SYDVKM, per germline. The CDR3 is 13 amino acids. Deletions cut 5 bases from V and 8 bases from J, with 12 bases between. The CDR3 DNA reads TGTGCCAGCAGTATGCTAGGGGTGGGGGAGCTGTTTTTT. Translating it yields CASSMLGVGELFF.

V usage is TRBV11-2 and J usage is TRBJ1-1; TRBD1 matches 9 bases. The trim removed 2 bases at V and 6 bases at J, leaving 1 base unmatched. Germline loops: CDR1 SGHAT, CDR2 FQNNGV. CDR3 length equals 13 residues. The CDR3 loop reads CASSLRTGAEAFF. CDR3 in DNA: TGTGCCAGCAGCTTACGGACAGGGGCTGAAGCTTTCTTT.

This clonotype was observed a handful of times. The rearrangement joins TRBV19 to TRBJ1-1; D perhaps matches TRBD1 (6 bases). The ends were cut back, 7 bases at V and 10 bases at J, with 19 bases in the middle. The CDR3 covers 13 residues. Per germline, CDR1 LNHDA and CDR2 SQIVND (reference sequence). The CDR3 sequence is CASTQTGAKGAFF. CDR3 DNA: TGTGCCAGTACCCAGACAGGTGCGAAAGGAGCTTTCTTT.

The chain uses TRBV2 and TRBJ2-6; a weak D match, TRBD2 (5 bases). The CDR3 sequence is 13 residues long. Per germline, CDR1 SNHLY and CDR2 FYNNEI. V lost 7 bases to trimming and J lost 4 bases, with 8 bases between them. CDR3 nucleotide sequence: TGTGCCAGCATTGGGAGCGGGGCCAACGTCCTGACTTTC. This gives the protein CASIGSGANVLTF.

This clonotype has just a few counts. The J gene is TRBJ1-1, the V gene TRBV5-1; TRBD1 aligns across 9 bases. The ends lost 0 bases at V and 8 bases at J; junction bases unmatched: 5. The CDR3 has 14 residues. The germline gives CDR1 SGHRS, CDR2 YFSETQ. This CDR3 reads CASSLGDRAYEAFF. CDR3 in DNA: TGCGCCAGCAGCTTGGGGGACAGGGCCTACGAAGCTTTCTTT.

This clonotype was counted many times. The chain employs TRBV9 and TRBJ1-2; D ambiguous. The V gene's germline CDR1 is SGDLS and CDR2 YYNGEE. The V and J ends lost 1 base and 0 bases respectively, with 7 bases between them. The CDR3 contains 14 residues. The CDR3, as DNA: TGTGCCAGCAGCGTAAGGCAGTCTAACTATGGCTACACCTTC. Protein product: CASSVRQSNYGYTF.

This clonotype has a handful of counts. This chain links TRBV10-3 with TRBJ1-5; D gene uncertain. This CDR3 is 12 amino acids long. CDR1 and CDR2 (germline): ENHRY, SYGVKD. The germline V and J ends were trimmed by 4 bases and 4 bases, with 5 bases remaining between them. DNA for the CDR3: TGTGCCATCAGTGGAAGTAATCAGCCCCAGCATTTT. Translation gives CAISGSNQPQHF.

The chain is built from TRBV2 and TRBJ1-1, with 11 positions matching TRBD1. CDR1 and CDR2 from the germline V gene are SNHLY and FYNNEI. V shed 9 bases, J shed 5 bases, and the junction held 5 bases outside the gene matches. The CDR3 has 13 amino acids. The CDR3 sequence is CASGTGGRTEAFF. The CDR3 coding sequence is TGTGCCAGTGGGACAGGGGGGCGAACTGAAGCTTTCTTT.

CDR3 DNA sequence: TGTGCCAGCAGTTCCCCTCGGAGCGGGAGCTACGAGCAGTACTTC. This encodes CASSSPRSGSYEQYF. The rearrangement uses TRBV28 and TRBJ2-7, with TRBD2 matching 8 bases. The V gene end was trimmed by 4 bases and the J gene end by 3 bases; junction bases not matched to a gene: 8. Germline lookup yields CDR1 MDHEN and CDR2 SYDVKM. The CDR3 is 15 amino acids.

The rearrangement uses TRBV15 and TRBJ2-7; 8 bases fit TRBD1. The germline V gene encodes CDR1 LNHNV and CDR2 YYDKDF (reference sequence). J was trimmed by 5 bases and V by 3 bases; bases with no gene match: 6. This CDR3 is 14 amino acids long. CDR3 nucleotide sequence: TGTGCCACCAGCAGGAACGACAGGGGCCACGAGCAGTACTTC. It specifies CATSRNDRGHEQYF.

The CDR3 is CASSSDIQEQYF. The DNA for the CDR3 is TGTGCCAGCAGTTCGGACATACAGGAGCAGTACTTC. The gene calls are TRBV25-1 and TRBJ2-7; possibly TRBD1 for D (5 bases). The CDR3 covers 12 residues. With 5 bases removed from V and 7 bases from J, the gap between germline ends came to 12 bases. CDR1 and CDR2 from the germline V gene are MGHDK and SYGVNS.

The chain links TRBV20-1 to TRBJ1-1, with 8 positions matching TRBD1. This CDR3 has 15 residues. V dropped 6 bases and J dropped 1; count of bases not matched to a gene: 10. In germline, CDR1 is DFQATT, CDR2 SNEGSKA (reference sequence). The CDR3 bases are TGCAGTGCAACCTCAGACAGGGGAAGGAACACTGAAGCTTTCTTT. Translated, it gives CSATSDRGRNTEAFF.

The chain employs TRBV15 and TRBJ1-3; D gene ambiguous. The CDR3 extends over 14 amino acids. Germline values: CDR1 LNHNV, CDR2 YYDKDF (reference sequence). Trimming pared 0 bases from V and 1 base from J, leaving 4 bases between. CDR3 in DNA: TGTGCCACCAGCAGAGATCAATCTGGAAACACCATATATTTT. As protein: CATSRDQSGNTIYF.

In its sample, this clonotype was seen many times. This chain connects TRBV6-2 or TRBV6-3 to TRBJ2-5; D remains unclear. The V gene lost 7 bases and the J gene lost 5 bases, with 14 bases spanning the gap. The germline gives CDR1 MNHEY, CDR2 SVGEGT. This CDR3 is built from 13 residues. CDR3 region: CASTLEAWETQYF. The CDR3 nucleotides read TGTGCCAGCACTCTGGAAGCCTGGGAGACCCAGTACTTC.

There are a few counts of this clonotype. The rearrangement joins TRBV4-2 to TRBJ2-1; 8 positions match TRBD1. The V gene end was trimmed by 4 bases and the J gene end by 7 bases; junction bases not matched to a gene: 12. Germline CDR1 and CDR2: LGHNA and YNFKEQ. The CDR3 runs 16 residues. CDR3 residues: CASSPGWDRRGNEQFF. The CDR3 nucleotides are TGTGCCAGCAGCCCCGGATGGGACAGGAGAGGAAATGAGCAGTTCTTC.

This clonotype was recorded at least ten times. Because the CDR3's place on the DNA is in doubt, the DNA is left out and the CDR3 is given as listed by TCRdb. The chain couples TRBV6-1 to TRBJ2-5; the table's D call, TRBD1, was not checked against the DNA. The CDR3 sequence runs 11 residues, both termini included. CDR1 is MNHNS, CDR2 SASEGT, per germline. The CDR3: CASRVGSGISF.

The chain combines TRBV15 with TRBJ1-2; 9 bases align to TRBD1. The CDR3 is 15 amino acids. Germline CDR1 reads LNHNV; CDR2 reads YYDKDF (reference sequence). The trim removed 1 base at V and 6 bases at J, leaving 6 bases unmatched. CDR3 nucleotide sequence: TGTGCCACCAGCAGAGTACCGGGACAGGGCGATGGCTACACCTTC. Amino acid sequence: CATSRVPGQGDGYTF.